These 22 T cell receptor beta chains were sequenced from one sample in a study of blood T cell repertoires in COVID-19. Produced via immunoSEQ multiplex PCR; TCRdb's table is partial and in-frame only. The repertoire holds 80,000 to 95,000 clones, 81% seen once, with under 5.5% in the top ten. Source material: peripheral blood. The source is an elderly man with COVID-19, enrolled during active disease.

The CDR3 coding sequence is TGTGCCAGCAGCTTAGGACAGTTCACTGAAGCTTTCTTT. Its translation is CASSLGQFTEAFF. The rearrangement links TRBV7-8 to TRBJ1-1; TRBD1 might be the D (5 bases). The V gene's germline CDR1 is SGHVS and CDR2 FQNEAQ. The V and J ends lost 1 base and 4 bases respectively, with 7 bases between them. CDR3 length: 13 amino acids.

The chain links TRBV6-2 or TRBV6-3 to TRBJ2-7, with 9 bases lining up with TRBD1. The V gene end was trimmed by 0 bases and the J gene end by 0 bases; junction bases not matched to a gene: 6. The CDR3 runs 17 residues. The germline gives CDR1 MNHEY, CDR2 SVGEGT. DNA for the CDR3: TGTGCCAGCAGTTACTCGCTGCGGACAGGGGACTCCTACGAGCAGTACTTC. Amino acid sequence: CASSYSLRTGDSYEQYF.

With regard to this clone: At the DNA level, this CDR3 is encoded by other sequences in the same sample as well. The V call is TRBV27, the J call TRBJ2-2; D unresolved. This CDR3 is built from 14 residues. V shed 3 bases and J shed 2 bases, with 7 bases lying between them. CDR1 and CDR2 from the germline V gene are MNHEY and SMNVEV (reference sequence). The CDR3 reads CASSFYRNTGELFF. For the CDR3, the DNA is TGTGCCAGCAGTTTTTACAGAAACACCGGGGAGCTGTTTTTT.

This chain connects TRBV30 to TRBJ1-6; 10 bases align to TRBD1. V was clipped by 4 bases and J by 10 bases; unmatched bases: 4. The CDR3 covers 13 residues. Per germline, CDR1 GTSNPN and CDR2 SVGIG (reference sequence). CDR3 protein: CAWMGQGKSPLHF. The DNA of the CDR3 is TGTGCCTGGATGGGACAGGGGAAATCACCCCTCCACTTT.

The chain employs TRBV5-1 and TRBJ2-3, with D perhaps matching TRBD1 (5 bases). Germline V gives CDR1 SGHRS, CDR2 YFSETQ. Trimming shortened V by 3 bases and J by 3 bases, and 11 bases separated the two germline ends. CDR3 length equals 14 residues. CDR3 sequence reads: CASSWGRTTDTQYF. CDR3 in DNA: TGCGCCAGCAGCTGGGGCCGTACGACAGATACGCAGTATTTT.

This clone showed up just once. The genes are TRBV19 and TRBJ2-7; 10 bases agree with TRBD1. Germline lookup yields CDR1 LNHDA and CDR2 SQIVND (reference sequence). Trimming at V came to 4 bases and at J to 2 bases, leaving 2 bases not matched to a gene. The CDR3 totals 14 residues. Here the CDR3 DNA reads TGTGCCAGTAGTAAGGGGACAGGGGCCTACGAGCAGTACTTC. It yields the protein CASSKGTGAYEQYF. Filled out from reference TRBV19 and TRBJ2-7, the complete variable domain reads DGGITQSPKYLFRKEGQNVTLSCEQNLNHDAMYWYRQDPGQGLRLIYYSQIVNDFQKGDIAEGYSVSREKKESFPLTVTSAQKNPTAFYLCASSKGTGAYEQYFGPGTRLTVT.

The CDR3 coding sequence is TGTGCCAGCAGCGTTGGGCCCGACGTGATGAACACTGAAGCTTTCTTT. As protein: CASSVGPDVMNTEAFF. This rearrangement joins TRBV9 to TRBJ1-1, with no clear D. Trimming stripped 2 bases from V and 0 bases from J, with 14 bases between. The V gene's germline CDR1 is SGDLS and CDR2 YYNGEE. The CDR3 spans 16 residues.

V and J are TRBV30 and TRBJ1-6; 7 bases fit TRBD1. The CDR3 has 15 residues. Germline V gene sequence: CDR1 GTSNPN, CDR2 SVGIG (reference sequence). Trimming removed 3 bases from V and 10 bases from J; junction bases left unmatched: 12. The CDR3 DNA reads TGTGCCTGGAGATCAGGGGGGAGAATAGGATCACCCCTCCACTTT. Its translation: CAWRSGGRIGSPLHF.

The V gene is TRBV27, the J gene TRBJ2-7, with TRBD2 identical over 8 bases. Germline trimming cut 5 bases from V and 3 bases from J; bases unmatched to any gene: 9. CDR1 MNHEY and CDR2 SMNVEV come from the germline V gene (reference sequence). The CDR3 spans 15 residues. The CDR3 here is CASSPRLAGLYEQYF. The CDR3 DNA sequence: TGTGCCAGCAGTCCCCGATTAGCGGGGCTCTACGAGCAGTACTTC.

This clone appeared a few times. This chain uses TRBV11-2 with TRBJ2-1, with D tentatively TRBD1 (6 bases). The ends were cut back, 0 bases at V and 4 bases at J, with 10 bases in the middle. CDR3 length: 15 amino acids. Germline V gene data show CDR1 as SGHAT and CDR2 as FQNNGV. The CDR3 loop reads CASSLDKGVYNEQFF. The CDR3 DNA is TGTGCCAGCAGCTTAGATAAGGGGGTGTACAATGAGCAGTTCTTC.

The chain couples TRBV29-1 to TRBJ1-5; TRBD1 aligns across 10 bases. The germline gives CDR1 SQVTM, CDR2 ANQGSEA. Germline trimming cut 5 bases from V and 7 bases from J; bases unmatched to any gene: 5. The CDR3 is 13 residues long. The CDR3 loop is CSVTPGQGQPQHF. The CDR3 DNA follows: TGCAGCGTTACCCCGGGACAGGGGCAGCCCCAGCATTTT.

The rearrangement joins TRBV2 to TRBJ1-5, with 10 bases identical to TRBD1. This CDR3 has 16 amino acids. V was pared by 6 bases and J by 4 bases, with 9 bases of the junction left unmatched. Germline loops: CDR1 SNHLY, CDR2 FYNNEI. CDR3 loop: CASRRQGARLNQPQHF. Written as DNA, the CDR3 is TGTGCCAGCAGACGACAGGGGGCAAGGTTGAATCAGCCCCAGCATTTT.

This chain uses TRBV29-1 with TRBJ1-1, with TRBD1 as a possible D gene (5 bases). V was shortened by 5 bases and J by 10 bases, with 8 bases between the two germline ends. The CDR3 runs 9 residues. The V gene's germline CDR1 is SQVTM and CDR2 ANQGSEA. The CDR3 bases are TGCAGCGTTCAGGGTGGAGCTTTCTTT. Its translation is CSVQGGAFF.

This sequence joins TRBV30 and TRBJ1-4; D is ambiguous. The V gene's germline CDR1 is GTSNPN and CDR2 SVGIG (reference sequence). This CDR3 spans 11 amino acids. The CDR3 DNA follows: TGTGGAGGGCTAGCTAATGAAAAACTGTTTTTT. Translating it yields CGGLANEKLFF.

The rearrangement uses TRBV6-2 or TRBV6-3 and TRBJ1-2, with a tentative D call TRBD1 (5 bases). The length of the CDR3 is 15 residues. V dropped 4 bases and J dropped 4 bases, with 16 bases sitting between them. The germline V gene encodes CDR1 MNHEY and CDR2 SVGEGT. The CDR3 nucleotides are TGTGCCAGCAGTTTTGAGGGGAGGAATATCTATGGCTACACCTTC. Protein product: CASSFEGRNIYGYTF.

This clone has just a few counts. The chain couples TRBV2 to TRBJ1-1, with a weak D call TRBD1 (5 bases). V lost 6 bases, J lost 1 base, and 9 bases lay in between. Germline values: CDR1 SNHLY, CDR2 FYNNEI. The CDR3 contains 13 residues. CDR3 sequence: CASSRDRNTEAFF. DNA for the CDR3: TGTGCCAGCAGCAGAGACAGGAACACTGAAGCTTTCTTT.

J is TRBJ1-1 and V is TRBV27, with D perhaps matching TRBD1 (6 bases). Germline assignment: CDR1 MNHEY and CDR2 SMNVEV (reference sequence). V was trimmed by 4 bases and J by 0 bases, leaving 9 bases between them. This CDR3 spans 14 amino acids. CDR3 amino acids: CASSSDRMNTEAFF. DNA for the CDR3: TGTGCCAGCAGTTCGGACAGAATGAACACTGAAGCTTTCTTT.

V gene TRBV10-3 combines with J gene TRBJ2-3; 9 bases match TRBD2. The CDR3 has 15 amino acids. Per germline, CDR1 ENHRY and CDR2 SYGVKD. V gave up 0 bases and J gave up 8 bases; unmatched junction bases: 6. CDR3 in DNA: TGTGCCATCAGTGAGTCTGTAGCGGGGGTGAGTACGCAGTATTTT. Amino acids: CAISESVAGVSTQYF.

This clone occurred a few times. This chain uses TRBV4-2 with TRBJ2-2; the D is unclear. The CDR3 is made up of 14 amino acids. The V gene's germline CDR1 is LGHNA and CDR2 YNFKEQ. V was pared by 1 base and J by 7 bases, with 10 bases between. CDR3 sequence (DNA): TGTGCCAGCAGCCAAGTTAAAAGAGTCGGGGAGCTGTTTTTT. The encoded protein is CASSQVKRVGELFF.

The chain carries TRBV5-1 and TRBJ1-1; D is unresolved. This CDR3 spans 13 amino acids. The V end was cut by 5 bases, the J end by 11 bases, with 19 bases between. The germline gives CDR1 SGHRS, CDR2 YFSETQ. The CDR3 protein is CASSLEYGDRAFF. CDR3 DNA sequence: TGCGCCAGCAGTCTAGAATATGGAGATAGGGCTTTCTTT.

The table lists this clone with a few counts. The junction departs from germline at one end; a sequencing error may be responsible. Written as DNA, the CDR3 is TGTGCCAGCACCTTAGGACAGGGAAACTACGAGCAGTACTTC. Residues: CASTLGQGNYEQYF. This chain links TRBV7-9 with TRBJ2-7; TRBD1 aligns across 8 bases. CDR1 and CDR2 from the germline V gene are SEHNR and FQNEAQ (reference sequence). The CDR3 covers 14 residues.

V and J are TRBV27 and TRBJ2-5, with TRBD2 matching over 8 bases. CDR3 size: 14 residues. Germline V gene data show CDR1 as MNHEY and CDR2 as SMNVEV (reference sequence). After removal of 2 bases from V and 5 bases from J, the junction contained 4 bases not matched to a gene. Written as DNA, the CDR3 is TGTGCCAGCAGTTTACTCGGGAGGGAGGAGACCCAGTACTTC. Protein sequence: CASSLLGREETQYF.